This TCR beta chain came from a study of shared clonotypes between healthy human individuals. The study, taken as a whole, reports: Several donors shared about 5% of their naive CD4 clonotypes.

Libraries were prepared by immunoSEQ multiplex PCR; TCRdb keeps only in-frame clonotypes and omits some of them. The repertoire includes over 2 million clones, about nine tenths of them detected once, and 0.37% sits in the top ten. As regards this clone: Its target is unknown.

CDR1 and CDR2 (germline): LGHNT, FRNRAP. The V gene lost 4 bases and the J gene lost 10 bases, with 14 bases spanning the gap. The CDR3 contains 13 residues. Material: naive CD4+ T cells from PBMCs. Sample subset: CD45RA+ positively selected. The chain joins TRBV12-5 to TRBJ2-1; no reliable D call. This receptor was taken from a young man in good health. Some clones in this sample may be carry-over from other donors' samples. CDR3 loop: CASGSTSKIEQFF. As DNA, the CDR3 is TGTGCTAGTGGTTCGACATCTAAAATCGAGCAGTTCTTC.